This passage covers 10 T cell receptor beta chains from one sample sequenced in a study of blood T cells in healthy people across ages. Combining a sample-barcoded 5' primer with a J-beta primer mix, a second PCR ran for roughly 7 to 12 cycles. TCRdb re-called the 5' RACE reads through MiXCR, storing one row per CDR3 protein. The top ten clones hold approximately 20% of a sample with some 1 million distinct CDR3 sequences, 35% to 55% of them seen once. The sequenced sample consisted of blood. These receptors all stem from a woman aged 55-75 years in good health.

V is TRBV20-1 and J is TRBJ2-6; unclear D gene. Trimming removed 4 bases at V and 0 bases at J, with 10 bases between. CDR1 and CDR2 (germline): DFQATT, SNEGSKA (reference sequence). This CDR3 is 15 amino acids long. The DNA of the CDR3 is TGCAGTGCTAAACAGCCGAACTCTGGGGCCAACGTCCTGACTTTC. Translated, it gives CSAKQPNSGANVLTF.

V is TRBV6-6 and J is TRBJ2-1; 8 nucleotides match TRBD2. The CDR3 totals 15 residues. V shed 6 bases, J shed 8 bases, and the junction held 12 bases outside the gene matches. Per the germline V gene, CDR1 is MNHNY and CDR2 is SVGAGI (reference sequence). CDR3 loop: CASSDGGLARDEQFF. The CDR3 coding sequence is TGTGCCAGCAGCGACGGAGGACTAGCCAGGGATGAGCAGTTCTTC.

This clonotype was observed a handful of times. V gene TRBV20-1 combines with J gene TRBJ2-7, with 8 bases lining up with TRBD2. V shed 6 bases, J shed 0 bases, and the junction held 7 bases outside the gene matches. Per the germline V gene, CDR1 is DFQATT and CDR2 is SNEGSKA (reference sequence). The CDR3 is 14 residues long. The CDR3 protein is CSAQWAGGSYEQYF. CDR3 coding DNA: TGCAGTGCCCAATGGGCGGGAGGCTCCTACGAGCAGTACTTC.

The chain carries TRBV20-1 and TRBJ2-1; 7 bases match TRBD2. CDR3 length: 12 residues. After removal of 3 bases from V and 10 bases from J, the junction contained 6 bases not matched to a gene. CDR1 is DFQATT, CDR2 SNEGSKA, per germline (reference sequence). The CDR3 DNA is TGCAGTGCTAGGGGGCGGGGAGGGGAGCAGTTCTTC. Its translation: CSARGRGGEQFF.

This clonotype has just a few counts. The rearrangement links TRBV27 to TRBJ2-7, with TRBD2 as a possible D gene (6 bases). Trimming pared 4 bases from V and 2 bases from J, leaving 18 bases between. The CDR3 is 16 amino acids. Germline CDR1 reads MNHEY; CDR2 reads SMNVEV (reference sequence). The CDR3 DNA sequence: TGTGCCAGCAGTTCCCGATGGGGAGGCAGAACCTACGAGCAGTACTTC. It specifies CASSSRWGGRTYEQYF.

For this clonotype: The germline gene is not matched at one end of the junction; a read error may be the cause. The chain couples TRBV12-3 or TRBV12-4 to TRBJ2-1, with D possibly TRBD1 on 7 matching bases. The CDR3 has 13 amino acids. The CDR3 sequence is CASSLATGYEQFF. The CDR3 bases are TGTGCCAGCAGTCTAGCGACAGGGTATGAGCAGTTCTTC.

This clonotype was found a few times. The chain is built from TRBV5-1 and TRBJ2-7; D uncertain. The V gene's germline CDR1 is SGHRS and CDR2 YFSETQ. The CDR3 is made up of 16 amino acids. Trimming took off 1 base at V and 6 bases at J, with 20 bases between the two ends. CDR3 nucleotide sequence: TGCGCCAGCAGCTTGTCTCTCAGTACCTTATCGGGCGAGCAGTACTTC. The encoded protein is CASSLSLSTLSGEQYF. The variable domain in full, completed from reference TRBV5-1 and TRBJ2-7, reads KAGVTQTPRYLIKTRGQQVTLSCSPISGHRSVSWYQQTPGQGLQFLFEYFSETQRNKGNFPGRFSGRQFSNSRSEMNVSTLELGDSALYLCASSLSLSTLSGEQYFGPGTRLTVT.

DNA of the CDR3: TGCAGTGCTCGACAGGGGTTAACAGATACGCAGTATTTT. This encodes CSARQGLTDTQYF. The rearrangement joins TRBV20-1 to TRBJ2-3; 8 nucleotides match TRBD1. The CDR3 spans 13 residues. Germline V lookup: CDR1 DFQATT, CDR2 SNEGSKA (reference sequence). J was trimmed by 3 bases and V by 5 bases; bases with no gene match: 4.

The J gene is TRBJ1-4, the V gene TRBV18, with 7 nucleotides matching TRBD1. CDR3 length equals 15 residues. V shed 3 bases, J shed 8 bases, and the junction held 9 bases outside the gene matches. CDR1 and CDR2 (germline): KGHSH, LQKENI. The CDR3, as DNA: TGTGCCAGCTCACCGAGGGGGGACAGCTCCGAAAAACTGTTTTTT. Protein product: CASSPRGDSSEKLFF. The whole variable domain, remainder taken from reference TRBV18 and TRBJ1-4, is NAGVMQNPRHLVRRRGQEARLRCSPMKGHSHVYWYRQLPEEGLKFMVYLQKENIIDESGMPKERFSAEFPKEGPSILRIQQVVRGDSAAYFCASSPRGDSSEKLFFGSGTQLSVL.

In DNA form, the CDR3 reads TGCAGTACTGGACGTCTGACGGGATTAGGGTTATTCAGTCAGCCCCAGCATTTT. Protein sequence: CSTGRLTGLGLFSQPQHF. The chain joins TRBV20-1 to TRBJ1-5; no definite D call. This CDR3 is built from 18 residues. V lost 8 bases to trimming and J lost 6 bases, with 32 bases between them. Germline V gene sequence: CDR1 DFQATT, CDR2 SNEGSKA (reference sequence).